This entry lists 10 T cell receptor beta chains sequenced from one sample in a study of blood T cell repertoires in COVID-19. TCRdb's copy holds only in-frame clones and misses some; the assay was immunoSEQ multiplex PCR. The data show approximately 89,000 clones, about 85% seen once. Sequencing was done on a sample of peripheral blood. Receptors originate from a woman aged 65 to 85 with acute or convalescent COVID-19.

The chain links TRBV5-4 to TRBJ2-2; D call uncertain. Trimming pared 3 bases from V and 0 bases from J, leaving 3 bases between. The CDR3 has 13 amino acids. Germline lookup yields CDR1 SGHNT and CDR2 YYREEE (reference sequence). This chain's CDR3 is CASSSTNTGELFF. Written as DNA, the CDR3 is TGTGCCAGCAGCTCAACGAACACCGGGGAGCTGTTTTTT.

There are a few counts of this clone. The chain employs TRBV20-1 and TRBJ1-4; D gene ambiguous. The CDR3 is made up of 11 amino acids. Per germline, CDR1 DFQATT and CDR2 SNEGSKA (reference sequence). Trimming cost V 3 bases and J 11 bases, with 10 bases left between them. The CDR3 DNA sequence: TGCAGTGCTAGGGGAGGGCAGAAACTGTTTTTT. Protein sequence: CSARGGQKLFF.

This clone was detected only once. The CDR3 spells CASSLGPLQANSPLHF. Here the CDR3 DNA reads TGCGCCAGCAGCTTGGGCCCCTTACAGGCCAATTCACCCCTCCACTTT. The chain employs TRBV5-1 and TRBJ1-6, with D possibly matching TRBD1 (5 bases). This CDR3 is 16 amino acids long. CDR1 and CDR2 (germline): SGHRS, YFSETQ. The V end lost 0 bases, the J end lost 7 bases, and 14 bases lay between the germline ends.

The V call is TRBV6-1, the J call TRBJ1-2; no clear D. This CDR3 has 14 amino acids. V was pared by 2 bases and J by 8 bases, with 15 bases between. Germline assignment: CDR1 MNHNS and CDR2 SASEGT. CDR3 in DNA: TGTGCCAGCAGTGAAAGCTTGGCTTACAGCGGCTACACCTTC. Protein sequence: CASSESLAYSGYTF.

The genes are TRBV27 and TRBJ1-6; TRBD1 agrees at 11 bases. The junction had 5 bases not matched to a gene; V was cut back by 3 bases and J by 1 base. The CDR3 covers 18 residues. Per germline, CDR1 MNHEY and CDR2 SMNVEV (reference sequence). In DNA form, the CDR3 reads TGTGCCAGCAGTTTCTGGGACAGGGGGTTGTCCTATAATTCACCCCTCCACTTT. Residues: CASSFWDRGLSYNSPLHF.

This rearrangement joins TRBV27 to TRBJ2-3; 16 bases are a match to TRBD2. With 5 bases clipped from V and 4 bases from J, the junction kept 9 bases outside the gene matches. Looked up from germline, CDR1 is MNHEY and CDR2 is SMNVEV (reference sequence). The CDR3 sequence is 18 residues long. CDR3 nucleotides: TGTGCCAGCAGTACTTACCCCGGGACTAGCGGGGGGGCAGATACGCAGTATTTT. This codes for CASSTYPGTSGGADTQYF.

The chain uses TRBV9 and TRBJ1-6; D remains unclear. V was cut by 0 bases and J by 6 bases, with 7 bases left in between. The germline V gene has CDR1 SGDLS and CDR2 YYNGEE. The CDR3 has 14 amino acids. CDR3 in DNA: TGTGCCAGCAGCGTAGGCGGGTCTAATTCACCCCTCCACTTT. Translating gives CASSVGGSNSPLHF. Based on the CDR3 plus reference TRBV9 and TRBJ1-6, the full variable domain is DSGVTQTPKHLITATGQRVTLRCSPRSGDLSVYWYQQSLDQGLQFLIQYYNGEERAKGNILERFSAQQFPDLHSELNLSSLELGDSALYFCASSVGGSNSPLHFGNGTRLTVT.

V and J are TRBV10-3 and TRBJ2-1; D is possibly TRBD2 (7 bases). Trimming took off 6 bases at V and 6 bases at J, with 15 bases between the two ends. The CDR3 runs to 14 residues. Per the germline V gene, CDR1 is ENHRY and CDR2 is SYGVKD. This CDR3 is CAIRGGAMGNEQFF. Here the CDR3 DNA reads TGTGCCATCAGGGGGGGGGCAATGGGCAATGAGCAGTTCTTC.

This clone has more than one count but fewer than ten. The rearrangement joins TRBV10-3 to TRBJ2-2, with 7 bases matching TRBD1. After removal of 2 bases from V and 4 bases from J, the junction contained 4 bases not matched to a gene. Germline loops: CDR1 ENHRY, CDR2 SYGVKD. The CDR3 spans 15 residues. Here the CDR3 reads CAISEDREVTGELFF. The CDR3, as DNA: TGTGCCATCAGTGAGGACAGGGAAGTCACCGGGGAGCTGTTTTTT.

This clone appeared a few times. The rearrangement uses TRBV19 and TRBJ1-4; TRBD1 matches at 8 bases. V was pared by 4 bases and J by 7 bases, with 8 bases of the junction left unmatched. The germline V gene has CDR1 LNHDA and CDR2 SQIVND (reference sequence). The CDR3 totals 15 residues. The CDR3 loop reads CASSTPGQGREKLFF. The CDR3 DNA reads TGTGCCAGTAGTACCCCCGGACAGGGTCGTGAAAAACTGTTTTTT.